Included here is one TCR beta chain sequence, with context. Its specificity is not known. The data originate from a study of OX40 agonist ivuxolimab in advanced cancers. Some clones are missing from TCRdb's copy, which holds only in-frame ones; the method was immunoSEQ multiplex PCR. The table records around 70,000 clones, around 86% of them present only once. Germline V gene lookup returns CDR1 SGHAT and CDR2 FQDESV (reference sequence). Trimming pared 1 base from V and 6 bases from J, leaving 13 bases between. This CDR3 region has 15 residues. Study-wide results and limits: CD8+ T cells were the subset that, on average, had more expanded clones than CD4+. In the 0.1-3.0 mg/kg groups, partial responders showed among the lowest expansion.

V usage is TRBV11-1 and J usage is TRBJ2-4; no reliable D call. The TCR was taken from an adult with an advanced solid tumor such as melanoma, head and neck, liver or kidney cancer. The source was CD4+ or CD8+ T cells sorted from blood, collected in a trial of the OX40 agonist ivuxolimab. The CDR3 is CASSLVLQSGNIQYF. For the CDR3, the DNA is TGTGCCAGCAGCTTAGTACTCCAATCGGGAAACATTCAGTACTTC.